This passage covers 8 T cell receptor beta chains from one sample sequenced in a study of blood T cell repertoires in COVID-19. Only in-frame clones appear in the TCRdb table, and some are missing; sequencing was by immunoSEQ multiplex PCR. The table includes around 200,000 clones, 70% to 90% detected once. Sequenced: peripheral blood. The receptors come from a woman aged 18-29 years who had recovered from COVID-19.

The chain employs TRBV6-6 and TRBJ2-2; 7 positions agree with TRBD1. CDR3 size: 14 residues. The germline gives CDR1 MNHNY, CDR2 SVGAGI (reference sequence). Trimming removed 8 bases from V and 6 bases from J; junction bases left unmatched: 9. The chain's CDR3 is CASSTTGKAGELFF. The CDR3 DNA sequence: TGTGCCAGCTCGACGACAGGGAAAGCCGGGGAGCTGTTTTTT.

The chain has TRBV6-5 and TRBJ2-7, with 12 bases lining up with TRBD2. V gave up 5 bases and J gave up 7 bases; unmatched junction bases: 9. This CDR3 is built from 15 residues. The germline V gene has CDR1 MNHEY and CDR2 SVGAGI. The CDR3 spells CASSTPRLAGVEQYF. As DNA, the CDR3 is TGTGCCAGCAGTACCCCCCGACTAGCGGGGGTGGAGCAGTACTTC.

The CDR3 DNA reads as TGTGCCAGCAGCACGACAGTGACCATCTCTGGGGCCAACGTCCTGACTTTC. Translation: CASSTTVTISGANVLTF. The chain joins TRBV7-2 to TRBJ2-6; D is perhaps TRBD1 (5 bases). Germline V gene data show CDR1 as SGHTA and CDR2 as FQGNSA. The CDR3 runs to 17 residues. Trimming took off 5 bases at V and 0 bases at J, with 14 bases between the two ends.

The chain combines TRBV2 with TRBJ2-7; 7 bases fit TRBD1. The CDR3 runs 15 residues. Germline CDR1 SNHLY, CDR2 FYNNEI. V trimming: 0 bases; J trimming: 3 bases; junction bases outside the gene matches: 5. The CDR3 loop is CASSEAGGGLYEQYF. CDR3 bases: TGTGCCAGCAGTGAAGCAGGGGGCGGGCTCTACGAGCAGTACTTC.

CDR3 DNA sequence: TGCGCCAGCAGCTTAAGTCTAGATCGGGTTTATGGCTACACCTTC. Translation gives CASSLSLDRVYGYTF. The chain carries TRBV5-1 and TRBJ1-2; D remains ambiguous. This CDR3 contains 15 residues. CDR1 and CDR2 (germline): SGHRS, YFSETQ. V gave up 2 bases and J gave up 5 bases, with 16 bases separating them.

This clone has a single count. The V and J genes are TRBV7-2 and TRBJ2-2; 9 bases map to TRBD2. In germline, CDR1 is SGHTA, CDR2 FQGNSA. This CDR3 region has 16 residues. After removal of 1 base from V and 6 bases from J, the junction contained 6 bases not matched to a gene. CDR3 coding DNA: TGTGCCAGCAGCTTAGTTGGTAGCGGGAGCGCCGGGGAGCTGTTTTTT. Translated, it gives CASSLVGSGSAGELFF.

The CDR3 loop reads CASSFSPGTGGAEYF. In nucleotides, the CDR3 is TGTGCCAGCAGTTTTTCTCCAGGGACAGGGGGCGCGGAGTACTTC. V usage is TRBV27 and J usage is TRBJ2-7; 12 bases line up with TRBD1. V was pared by 3 bases and J by 11 bases, with 11 bases of the junction left unmatched. The CDR3 runs 15 residues. Germline V gene lookup returns CDR1 MNHEY and CDR2 SMNVEV (reference sequence).

This chain uses TRBV3-1 (or the pseudogene TRBV3-2) with TRBJ1-4; 10 bases agree with TRBD1. Germline-derived CDR1 and CDR2 are LGHDT and YNNKEL (reference sequence). The CDR3 length is 15 residues. With V trimmed by 3 bases and J by 7 bases, 5 bases remained unmatched. In DNA, the CDR3 is TGTGCCAGCAGCCAGTTAGGGGACAGGGGTGAAAAACTGTTTTTT. It specifies CASSQLGDRGEKLFF.